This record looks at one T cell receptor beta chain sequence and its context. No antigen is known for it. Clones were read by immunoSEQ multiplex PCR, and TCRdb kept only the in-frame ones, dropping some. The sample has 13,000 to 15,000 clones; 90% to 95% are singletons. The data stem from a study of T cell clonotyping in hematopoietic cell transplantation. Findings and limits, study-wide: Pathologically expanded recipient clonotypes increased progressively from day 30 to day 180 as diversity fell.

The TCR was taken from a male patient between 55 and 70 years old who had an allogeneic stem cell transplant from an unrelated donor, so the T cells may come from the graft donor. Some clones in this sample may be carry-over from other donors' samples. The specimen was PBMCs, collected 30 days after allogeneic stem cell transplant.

The CDR3 spells CASSATANTGELFF. The CDR3 nucleotides are TGCGCCAGCAGCGCGACGGCGAACACCGGGGAGCTGTTTTTT. This chain joins TRBV5-1 and TRBJ2-2; D call uncertain. The V gene's germline CDR1 is SGHRS and CDR2 YFSETQ. The V end lost 4 bases, the J end lost 0 bases, and 7 bases lay between the germline ends. The CDR3 is made up of 14 amino acids.